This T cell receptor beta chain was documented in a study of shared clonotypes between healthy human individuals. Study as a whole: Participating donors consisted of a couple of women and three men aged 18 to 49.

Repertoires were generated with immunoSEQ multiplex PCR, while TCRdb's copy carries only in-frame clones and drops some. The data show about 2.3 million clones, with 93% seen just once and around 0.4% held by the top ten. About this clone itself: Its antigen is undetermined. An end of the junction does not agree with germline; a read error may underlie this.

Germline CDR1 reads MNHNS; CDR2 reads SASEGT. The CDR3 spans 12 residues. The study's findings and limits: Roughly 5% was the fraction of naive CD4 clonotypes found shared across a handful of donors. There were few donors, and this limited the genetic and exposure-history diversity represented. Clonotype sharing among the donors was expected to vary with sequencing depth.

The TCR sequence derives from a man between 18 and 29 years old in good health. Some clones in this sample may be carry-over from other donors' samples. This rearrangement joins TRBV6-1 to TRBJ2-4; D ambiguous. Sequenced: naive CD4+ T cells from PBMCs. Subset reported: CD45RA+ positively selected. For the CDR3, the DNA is TGTGCCAGCAGCCTCGAAATCACTTCCATGGACTTC. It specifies CASSLEITSMDF.